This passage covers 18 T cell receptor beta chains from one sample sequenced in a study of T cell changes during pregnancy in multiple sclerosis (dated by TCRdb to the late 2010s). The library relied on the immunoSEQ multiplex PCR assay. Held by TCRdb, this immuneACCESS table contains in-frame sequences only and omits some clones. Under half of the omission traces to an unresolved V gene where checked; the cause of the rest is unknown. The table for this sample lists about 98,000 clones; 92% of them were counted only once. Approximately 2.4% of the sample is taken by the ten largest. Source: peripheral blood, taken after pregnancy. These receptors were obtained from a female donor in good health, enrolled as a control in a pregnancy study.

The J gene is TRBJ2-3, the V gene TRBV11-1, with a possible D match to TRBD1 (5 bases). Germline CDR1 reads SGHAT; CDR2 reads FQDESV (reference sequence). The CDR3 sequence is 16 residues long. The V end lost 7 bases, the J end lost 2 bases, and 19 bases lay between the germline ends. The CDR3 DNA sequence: TGTGCCAGCACCCTGACCTCGGGCAGGGCCACAGATACGCAGTATTTT. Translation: CASTLTSGRATDTQYF. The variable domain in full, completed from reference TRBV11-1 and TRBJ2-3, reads EAEVAQSPRYKITEKSQAVAFWCDPISGHATLYWYRQILGQGPELLVQFQDESVVDDSQLPKDRFSAERLKGVDSTLKIQPAELGDSAMYLCASTLTSGRATDTQYFGPGTRLTVL.

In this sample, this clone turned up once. The CDR3 is CASLNSGNPDTQYF. CDR3 sequence (DNA): TGTGCCAGCCTAAATAGCGGGAACCCAGATACGCAGTATTTT. This sequence joins TRBV6-1 and TRBJ2-3, with 8 bases lining up with TRBD2. This CDR3 has 14 residues. Germline trimming cut 8 bases from V and 4 bases from J; bases unmatched to any gene: 8. Germline V gene lookup returns CDR1 MNHNS and CDR2 SASEGT.

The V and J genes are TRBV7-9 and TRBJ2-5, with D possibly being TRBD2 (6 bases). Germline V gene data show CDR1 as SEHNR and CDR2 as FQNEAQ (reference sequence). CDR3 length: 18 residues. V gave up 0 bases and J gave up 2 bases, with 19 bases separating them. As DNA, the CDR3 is TGTGCCAGCAGCTTAGCACTAGCAGGGATTACGCCACAAGAGACCCAGTACTTC. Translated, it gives CASSLALAGITPQETQYF.

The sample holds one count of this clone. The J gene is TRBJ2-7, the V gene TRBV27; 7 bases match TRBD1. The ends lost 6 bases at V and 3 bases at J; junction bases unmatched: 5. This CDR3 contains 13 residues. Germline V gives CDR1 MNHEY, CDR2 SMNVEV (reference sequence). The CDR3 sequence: CASRPTGNYEQYF. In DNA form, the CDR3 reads TGTGCCAGCAGACCGACAGGGAACTACGAGCAGTACTTC.

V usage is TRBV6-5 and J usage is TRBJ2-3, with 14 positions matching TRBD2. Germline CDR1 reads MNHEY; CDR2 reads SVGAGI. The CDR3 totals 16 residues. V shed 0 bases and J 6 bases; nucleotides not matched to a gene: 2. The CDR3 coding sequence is TGTGCCAGCAGTTACTCGACTAGCGGGGGGGCGGATACGCAGTATTTT. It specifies CASSYSTSGGADTQYF.

The CDR3 sequence: CASSSMGGPGTQYF. In DNA, the CDR3 is TGTGCCAGCAGCTCTATGGGGGGGCCGGGTACGCAGTATTTT. V is TRBV7-3 and J is TRBJ2-3; the D gene is possibly TRBD2 (7 bases). The germline V gene has CDR1 SGHTA and CDR2 FQGTGA. This CDR3 region has 14 residues. The V gene lost 4 bases and the J gene lost 8 bases, with 16 bases spanning the gap.

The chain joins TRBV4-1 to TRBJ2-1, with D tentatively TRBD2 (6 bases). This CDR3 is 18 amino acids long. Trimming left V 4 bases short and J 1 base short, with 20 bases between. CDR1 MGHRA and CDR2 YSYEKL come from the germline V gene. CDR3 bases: TGCGCCAGCAGCCGCTCCCGGGACTCCTCCGCTTCCTACAATGAGCAGTTCTTC. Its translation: CASSRSRDSSASYNEQFF.

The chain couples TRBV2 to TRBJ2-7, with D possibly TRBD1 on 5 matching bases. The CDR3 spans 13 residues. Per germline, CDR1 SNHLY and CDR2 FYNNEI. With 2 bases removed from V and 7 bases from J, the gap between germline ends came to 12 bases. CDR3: CASSESSRGEQYF. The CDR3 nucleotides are TGTGCCAGCAGTGAATCTAGTAGGGGTGAGCAGTACTTC.

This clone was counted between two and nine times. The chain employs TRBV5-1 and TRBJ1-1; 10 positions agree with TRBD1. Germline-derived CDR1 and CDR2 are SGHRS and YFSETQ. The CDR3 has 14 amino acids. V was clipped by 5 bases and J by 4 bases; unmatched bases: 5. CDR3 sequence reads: CASSATGGVTEAFF. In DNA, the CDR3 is TGCGCCAGCAGTGCGACAGGGGGCGTCACTGAAGCTTTCTTT. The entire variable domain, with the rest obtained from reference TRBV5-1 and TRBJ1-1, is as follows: KAGVTQTPRYLIKTRGQQVTLSCSPISGHRSVSWYQQTPGQGLQFLFEYFSETQRNKGNFPGRFSGRQFSNSRSEMNVSTLELGDSALYLCASSATGGVTEAFFGQGTRLTVV.

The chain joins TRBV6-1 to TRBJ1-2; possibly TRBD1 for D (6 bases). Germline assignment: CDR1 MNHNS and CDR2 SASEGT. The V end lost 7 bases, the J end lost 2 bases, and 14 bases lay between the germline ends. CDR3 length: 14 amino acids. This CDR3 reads CASNPGGPNYGYTF. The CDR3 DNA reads TGTGCCAGCAACCCCGGGGGGCCGAACTATGGCTACACCTTC.

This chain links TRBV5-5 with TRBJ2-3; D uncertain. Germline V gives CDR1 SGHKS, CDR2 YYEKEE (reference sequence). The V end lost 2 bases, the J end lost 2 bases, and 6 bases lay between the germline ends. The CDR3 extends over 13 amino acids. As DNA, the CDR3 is TGTGCCAGCAGCTTAGCGCCCACAGATACGCAGTATTTT. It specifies CASSLAPTDTQYF. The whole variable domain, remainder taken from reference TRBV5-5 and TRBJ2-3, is DAGVTQSPTHLIKTRGQQVTLRCSPISGHKSVSWYQQVLGQGPQFIFQYYEKEERGRGNFPDRFSARQFPNYSSELNVNALLLGDSALYLCASSLAPTDTQYFGPGTRLTVL.

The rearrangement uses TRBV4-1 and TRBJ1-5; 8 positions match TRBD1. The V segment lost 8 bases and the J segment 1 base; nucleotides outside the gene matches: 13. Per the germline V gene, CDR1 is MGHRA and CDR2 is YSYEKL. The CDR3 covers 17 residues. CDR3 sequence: CASEPGSRGRSNQPQHF. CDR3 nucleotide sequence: TGCGCCAGCGAACCCGGATCCAGGGGGCGAAGCAATCAGCCCCAGCATTTT.

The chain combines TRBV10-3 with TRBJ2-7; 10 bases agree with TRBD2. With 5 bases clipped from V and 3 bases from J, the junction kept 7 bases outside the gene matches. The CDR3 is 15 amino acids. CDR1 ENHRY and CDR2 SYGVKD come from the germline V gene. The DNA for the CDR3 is TGTGCCATCAGTTCTACTAGCGGGGCTTACTACGAGCAGTACTTC. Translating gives CAISSTSGAYYEQYF.

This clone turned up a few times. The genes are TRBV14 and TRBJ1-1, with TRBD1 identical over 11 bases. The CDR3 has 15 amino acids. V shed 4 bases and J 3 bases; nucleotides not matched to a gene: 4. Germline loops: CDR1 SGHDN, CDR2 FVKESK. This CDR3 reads CASSLRTGGYTEAFF. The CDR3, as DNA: TGTGCCAGCAGCCTCCGGACAGGGGGCTACACTGAAGCTTTCTTT.

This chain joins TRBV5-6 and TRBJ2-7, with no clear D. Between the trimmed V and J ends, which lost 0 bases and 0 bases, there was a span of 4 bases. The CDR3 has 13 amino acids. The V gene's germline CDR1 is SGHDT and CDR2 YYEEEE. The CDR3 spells CASSLALSYEQYF. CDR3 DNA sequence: TGTGCCAGCAGCTTGGCCCTCTCCTACGAGCAGTACTTC.

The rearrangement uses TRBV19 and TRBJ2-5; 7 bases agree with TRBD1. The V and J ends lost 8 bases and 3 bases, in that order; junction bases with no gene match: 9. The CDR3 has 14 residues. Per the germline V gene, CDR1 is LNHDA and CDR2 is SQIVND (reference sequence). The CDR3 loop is CASRDSGGEETQYF. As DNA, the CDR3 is TGTGCCAGTCGGGACAGTGGGGGCGAAGAGACCCAGTACTTC.

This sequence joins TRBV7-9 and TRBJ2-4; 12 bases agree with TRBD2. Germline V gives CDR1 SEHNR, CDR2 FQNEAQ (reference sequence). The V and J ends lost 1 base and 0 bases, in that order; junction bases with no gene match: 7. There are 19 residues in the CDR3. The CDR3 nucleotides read TGTGCCAGCAGCTTAGGGCTAGCGGGGGGGGCTCTAGCCAAAAACATTCAGTACTTC. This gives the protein CASSLGLAGGALAKNIQYF. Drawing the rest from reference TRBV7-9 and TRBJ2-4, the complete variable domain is DTGVSQNPRHKITKRGQNVTFRCDPISEHNRLYWYRQTLGQGPEFLTYFQNEAQLEKSRLLSDRFSAERPKGSFSTLEIQRTEQGDSAMYLCASSLGLAGGALAKNIQYFGAGTRLSVL.

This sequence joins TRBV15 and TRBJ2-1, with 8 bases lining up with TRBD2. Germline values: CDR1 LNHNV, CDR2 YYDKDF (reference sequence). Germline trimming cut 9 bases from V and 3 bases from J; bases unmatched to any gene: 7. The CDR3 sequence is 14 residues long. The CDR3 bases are TGTGCCACGACACCGAGCGGGAGCTACAATGAGCAGTTCTTC. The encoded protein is CATTPSGSYNEQFF.